This TCR beta chain comes out of a study of T cell repertoires in cytomegalovirus infection. Germline CDR1 SGHTA, CDR2 FQGNSA. The CDR3 covers 11 residues. The germline V and J ends were trimmed by 5 bases and 10 bases, with 9 bases remaining between them. In TCRdb, the reads were re-called with MiXCR into one record per CDR3 protein. The sample shows some 270,000 distinct CDR3 sequences, 20% to 25% of them seen only once. This clonotype was picked up many times. Its antigen is undetermined. This clonotype originated in a human donor in good health (CMV status not recorded). Some clones in this sample may be carry-over from other donors' samples. The sequences come from cultured PBMCs, collected from culture after CMV antigen stimulation. The rearrangement joins TRBV7-2 to TRBJ2-1, with unresolved D. The CDR3 DNA is TGTGCCAGCAGCATGATACGGGAGCAGTTCTTC. Its translation: CASSMIREQFF.